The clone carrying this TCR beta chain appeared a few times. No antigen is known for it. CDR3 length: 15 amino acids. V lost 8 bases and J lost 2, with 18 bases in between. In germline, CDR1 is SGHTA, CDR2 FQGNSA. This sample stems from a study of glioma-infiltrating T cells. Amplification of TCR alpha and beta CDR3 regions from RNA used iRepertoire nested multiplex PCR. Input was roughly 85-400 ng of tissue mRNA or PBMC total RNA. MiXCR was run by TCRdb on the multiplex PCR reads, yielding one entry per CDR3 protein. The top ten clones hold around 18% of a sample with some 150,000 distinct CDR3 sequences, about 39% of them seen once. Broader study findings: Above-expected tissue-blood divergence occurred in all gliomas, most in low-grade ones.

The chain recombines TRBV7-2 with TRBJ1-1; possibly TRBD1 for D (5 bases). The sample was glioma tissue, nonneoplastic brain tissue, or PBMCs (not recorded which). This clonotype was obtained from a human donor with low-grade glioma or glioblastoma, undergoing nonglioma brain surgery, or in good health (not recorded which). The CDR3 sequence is CASSKDPGTNTEAFF. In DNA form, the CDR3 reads TGTGCCAGCTCTAAAGACCCCGGGACCAACACTGAAGCTTTCTTT.